This T cell receptor beta chain was sequenced during a study of blood T cell repertoires in COVID-19. Background on the study: Samples taken during acute and convalescent COVID-19 were collected in the United States, Italy and Spain. The analysed material was cDNA or gDNA that came from T cells, B-cell-depleted T cells, or PBMCs.

This CDR3 is built from 15 residues. Trimming cost V 0 bases and J 7 bases; bases outside gene matches: 4. Germline V lookup: CDR1 ENHRY, CDR2 SYGVKD. The authors' processing: Cell counts per sample came from amplifying reference gene primers. Some clones are missing from TCRdb's copy, which holds only in-frame ones; the method was immunoSEQ multiplex PCR. V and J calls and clone size are copied from that table; D and trimming were computed from the DNA. The data show about 73,000 clones, 75% to 90% seen once. The sequence was collected from a man older than 75 with acute or convalescent COVID-19. The V gene is TRBV10-3, the J gene TRBJ1-4; 8 nucleotides align to TRBD1. Material: peripheral blood. The CDR3 here is CAISESTGAAEKLFF. CDR3 bases: TGTGCCATCAGTGAGTCGACAGGGGCGGCTGAAAAACTGTTTTTT.